These 24 T cell receptor beta chains originate from one sample sequenced in a study of blood T cell repertoires in COVID-19. Clones were sequenced by immunoSEQ multiplex PCR, and TCRdb holds only the in-frame ones, with some missing. The table includes 300,000 or so clones, around nine tenths detected once. Source material: peripheral blood. The receptor source for this set is a man aged 70 or older with acute or convalescent COVID-19.

The V and J genes are TRBV11-3 and TRBJ2-2, with a tentative D call TRBD2 (5 bases). V was pared by 5 bases and J by 1 base, with 8 bases between. Germline lookup yields CDR1 SGHNT and CDR2 YENEEA. This CDR3 is built from 14 residues. CDR3 amino acids: CASSPAGNTGELFF. CDR3 DNA: TGTGCCAGCAGCCCCGCGGGGAACACCGGGGAGCTGTTTTTT.

This chain connects TRBV20-1 to TRBJ2-5; TRBD1 might be the D (6 bases). The V end lost 3 bases, the J end lost 7 bases, and 21 bases lay between the germline ends. This CDR3 has 15 amino acids. CDR1 is DFQATT and CDR2 is SNEGSKA in the germline V gene (reference sequence). DNA for the CDR3: TGCAGTGCTAGTTCGATGGGGGCCGCCGATGGGACCCAGTACTTC. Translated, it gives CSASSMGAADGTQYF.

This clone was counted once. CDR3 in DNA: TGCGCCAGCAGCCGAGACAGGGCCTACGAGCAGTACTTC. Residues: CASSRDRAYEQYF. V usage is TRBV4-3 and J usage is TRBJ2-7; 7 nucleotides line up with TRBD1. The germline V gene encodes CDR1 LGHNA and CDR2 YSLEER. V dropped 4 bases and J dropped 2; count of bases not matched to a gene: 2. This CDR3 has 13 residues.

CDR3 sequence reads: CASSQVVGGGLAGYEQYF. The CDR3 bases are TGCGCCAGCAGCCAAGTAGTCGGTGGAGGACTAGCGGGCTACGAGCAGTACTTC. The gene calls are TRBV4-3 and TRBJ2-7; TRBD2 matches at 11 bases. Germline assignment: CDR1 LGHNA and CDR2 YSLEER. There are 18 residues in the CDR3. The J segment lost 3 bases and the V segment lost 1 base, leaving 11 bases of the junction unmatched.

This rearrangement joins TRBV7-2 to TRBJ1-1, with a possible D match to TRBD1 (6 bases). This CDR3 comprises 17 residues. CDR1 and CDR2 from the germline V gene are SGHTA and FQGNSA. The ends were cut back, 2 bases at V and 4 bases at J, with 20 bases in the middle. Here the CDR3 reads CASSLRGRQGSVTEAFF. CDR3 in DNA: TGTGCCAGCAGCTTACGGGGTCGCCAGGGGAGTGTCACTGAAGCTTTCTTT.

The CDR3 DNA follows: TGCAGCGTTCAGCGGCAGCCGAGTTTTTCGAACACTGAAGCTTTCTTT. It yields the protein CSVQRQPSFSNTEAFF. This sequence joins TRBV29-1 and TRBJ1-1; no clear D gene. The germline V gene has CDR1 SQVTM and CDR2 ANQGSEA. This CDR3 comprises 16 residues. Between the trimmed V and J ends, which lost 5 bases and 1 base, there was a span of 20 bases.

This chain links TRBV7-2 with TRBJ2-3; D perhaps matches TRBD2 (6 bases). The V gene lost 1 base and the J gene lost 1 base, with 9 bases spanning the gap. The CDR3 runs to 15 residues. The V gene's germline CDR1 is SGHTA and CDR2 FQGNSA. CDR3 sequence (DNA): TGTGCCAGCAGCTTAGGCCAGCGGGGCACAGATACGCAGTATTTT. Protein sequence: CASSLGQRGTDTQYF.

The chain links TRBV29-1 to TRBJ1-2; TRBD1 matches at 9 bases. CDR1 and CDR2 (germline): SQVTM, ANQGSEA. This CDR3 spans 13 amino acids. Unmatched junction bases numbered 2, after V lost 4 bases and J lost 2 bases. The CDR3 loop is CSVGGTGNYGYTF. CDR3 DNA sequence: TGCAGCGTTGGGGGGACAGGGAACTATGGCTACACCTTC. Full variable domain (missing parts from reference TRBV29-1 and TRBJ1-2): SAVISQKPSRDICQRGTSLTIQCQVDSQVTMMFWYRQQPGQSLTLIATANQGSEATYESGFVIDKFPISRPNLTFSTLTVSNMSPEDSSIYLCSVGGTGNYGYTFGSGTRLTVV.

The V and J genes are TRBV19 and TRBJ2-7, with 8 bases identical to TRBD1. Per the germline V gene, CDR1 is LNHDA and CDR2 is SQIVND (reference sequence). The CDR3 consists of 15 residues. V lost 5 bases, J lost 2 bases, and 8 bases stayed unmatched. The CDR3 nucleotides are TGTGCCAGTAGTCCCTGGGACAGGAGCACCTACGAGCAGTACTTC. This gives the protein CASSPWDRSTYEQYF.

The V and J genes are TRBV9 and TRBJ2-3; 8 nucleotides align to TRBD2. The V gene's germline CDR1 is SGDLS and CDR2 YYNGEE. Germline trimming cut 0 bases from V and 0 bases from J; bases unmatched to any gene: 6. The CDR3 loop spans 17 amino acids. CDR3 amino acids: CASSVAPGLDSTDTQYF. DNA of the CDR3: TGTGCCAGCAGCGTAGCCCCGGGACTAGATAGCACAGATACGCAGTATTTT.

This clone was found a few times. The identical CDR3 is also encoded by other nucleotide sequences in the sample. This chain uses TRBV5-1 with TRBJ2-1; 10 bases are shared with TRBD2. The CDR3 is 15 amino acids. The germline V gene encodes CDR1 SGHRS and CDR2 YFSETQ. J was trimmed by 5 bases and V by 0 bases; bases with no gene match: 2. Written as DNA, the CDR3 is TGCGCCAGCAGCTTGGTAGCGGGGGGCAACAATGAGCAGTTCTTC. Its protein product is CASSLVAGGNNEQFF.

The chain recombines TRBV2 with TRBJ1-5; 9 bases map to TRBD1. The junction had 6 bases not matched to a gene; V was cut back by 7 bases and J by 2 bases. CDR1 is SNHLY and CDR2 is FYNNEI in the germline V gene. The CDR3 runs 15 residues. As DNA, the CDR3 is TGTGCCAGCAATAGAGACAGGGGGGGCAATCAGCCCCAGCATTTT. Amino acids: CASNRDRGGNQPQHF.

This chain links TRBV9 with TRBJ1-4, with 9 positions matching TRBD1. This CDR3 comprises 15 residues. Germline CDR1 SGDLS, CDR2 YYNGEE. Trimming removed 2 bases from V and 6 bases from J; junction bases left unmatched: 5. CDR3 residues: CASSVTGQGDEKLFF. The CDR3 region has the DNA TGTGCCAGCAGCGTTACGGGACAGGGAGATGAAAAACTGTTTTTT.

The V gene is TRBV5-1, the J gene TRBJ2-3; TRBD1 matches at 11 bases. CDR3 size: 15 residues. The germline gives CDR1 SGHRS, CDR2 YFSETQ. V was pared by 4 bases and J by 4 bases, with 5 bases of the junction left unmatched. The CDR3 is CASSPGTGGPDTQYF. The CDR3 DNA reads as TGCGCCAGCAGCCCCGGGACAGGGGGTCCAGATACGCAGTATTTT.

V usage is TRBV7-8 and J usage is TRBJ2-5; TRBD2 matches 7 bases. CDR1 is SGHVS and CDR2 is FQNEAQ in the germline V gene. This CDR3 comprises 15 residues. V lost 5 bases to trimming and J lost 4 bases; unmatched junction nucleotides: 10. CDR3 in amino acids: CASSRNSGRLETQYF. As DNA, the CDR3 is TGTGCCAGCAGCCGGAACTCCGGGAGGTTAGAGACCCAGTACTTC.

V usage is TRBV29-1 and J usage is TRBJ2-2; 7 bases are shared with TRBD2. Trimming removed 5 bases from V and 6 bases from J; junction bases left unmatched: 6. Germline V gives CDR1 SQVTM, CDR2 ANQGSEA. This CDR3 region has 13 residues. The CDR3 spells CSVTVGGSGELFF. For the CDR3, the DNA is TGCAGCGTTACTGTCGGGGGGTCCGGGGAGCTGTTTTTT.

The rearrangement uses TRBV6-6 and TRBJ2-7; 8 bases agree with TRBD2. V lost 6 bases, J lost 5 bases, and 12 bases stayed unmatched. This CDR3 has 15 amino acids. Per germline, CDR1 MNHNY and CDR2 SVGAGI (reference sequence). The CDR3 reads CASSPERTSSNEQYF. CDR3 sequence (DNA): TGTGCCAGCAGCCCTGAAAGGACTAGCTCAAACGAGCAGTACTTC.

J is TRBJ1-5 and V is TRBV19; D unresolved. CDR1 LNHDA and CDR2 SQIVND come from the germline V gene (reference sequence). V was trimmed by 3 bases and J by 4 bases, leaving 7 bases between them. The CDR3 is made up of 13 amino acids. The CDR3 protein is CASSIAGNQPQHF. The CDR3 DNA reads as TGTGCCAGTAGTATTGCGGGGAATCAGCCCCAGCATTTT.

This rearrangement joins TRBV10-3 to TRBJ2-1; 13 bases are a match to TRBD2. V lost 3 bases and J lost 4; bases outside the gene matches: 3. Germline V gene sequence: CDR1 ENHRY, CDR2 SYGVKD. CDR3 length equals 16 residues. The chain's CDR3 is CAISDRTSGRYNEQFF. In nucleotides, the CDR3 is TGTGCCATCAGTGACCGGACTAGCGGGAGATACAATGAGCAGTTCTTC.

The chain carries TRBV21-1 and TRBJ2-2; the table's D call, TRBD2, was not checked against the DNA. TRBV21-1 is deemed a pseudogene. The CDR3 is 16 residues long. CDR3 in DNA: TGTGCCAGCAGCACCCGACTAGCGACGAACACCGGGGAGCTGTTTTTT. Translated, it gives CASSTRLATNTGELFF.

The chain uses TRBV4-3 and TRBJ1-2, with 9 bases lining up with TRBD1. V was clipped by 3 bases and J by 5 bases; unmatched bases: 7. This CDR3 contains 15 residues. The germline V gene encodes CDR1 LGHNA and CDR2 YSLEER. CDR3 residues: CASSQEGTGSYGYTF. The CDR3 nucleotides read TGCGCCAGCAGCCAGGAGGGGACAGGGTCTTATGGCTACACCTTC.

The gene calls are TRBV5-4 and TRBJ2-7; D might be TRBD2 (5 bases). There are 14 residues in the CDR3. The V gene's germline CDR1 is SGHNT and CDR2 YYREEE (reference sequence). Trimming cost V 3 bases and J 2 bases, with 12 bases left between them. In nucleotides, the CDR3 is TGTGCCAGCAGCTATGGACTTTCGACCTACGAGCAGTACTTC. Translated: CASSYGLSTYEQYF.

J is TRBJ2-7 and V is TRBV2, with D possibly matching TRBD2 (6 bases). V was clipped by 1 base and J by 0 bases, with 7 bases between them. The CDR3 is 14 residues long. CDR1 is SNHLY and CDR2 is FYNNEI in the germline V gene. CDR3 sequence reads: CASSEGGVSYEQYF. For the CDR3, the DNA is TGTGCCAGCAGTGAAGGCGGGGTCTCCTACGAGCAGTACTTC. Complete variable domain (other parts from reference TRBV2 and TRBJ2-7): EPEVTQTPSHQVTQMGQEVILRCVPISNHLYFYWYRQILGQKVEFLVSFYNNEISEKSEIFDDQFSVERPDGSNFTLKIRSTKLEDSAMYFCASSEGGVSYEQYFGPGTRLTVT.

The chain recombines TRBV5-1 with TRBJ1-5; D is possibly TRBD1 (5 bases). Trimming stripped 0 bases from V and 4 bases from J, with 11 bases between. This CDR3 spans 15 amino acids. Germline loops: CDR1 SGHRS, CDR2 YFSETQ. The CDR3, as DNA: TGCGCCAGCAGCTTGGATGCAGGGAGGAATCAGCCCCAGCATTTT. This translates into CASSLDAGRNQPQHF.